This is a list of T cell receptor beta chains from one sample in a study of blood T cell dynamics during melanoma immunotherapy. Data came from immunoSEQ multiplex PCR; TCRdb stores just in-frame clones and leaves some out. The data show 15,000 to 20,000 clones, about 95% seen once. The sample here was effector memory CD8+ T cells from blood, taken from a patient treated with checkpoint blockade. These receptors came from a human donor with melanoma. CDR3s include the opening cysteine and the closing phenylalanine or tryptophan. A D gene is named only where the DNA matches it firmly. For some rows the clone size is stated as once, few or many, or as a class when expanded; others skip it.

d_gene	abundance	j_gene	v_gene	CDR3aa	CDR3nt
TRBD1	.	TRBJ2-2	TRBV14	CASSGPGGDGELFF	TGTGCCAGCAGCGGTCCAGGGGGTGACGGGGAGCTGTTTTTT
.	.	TRBJ1-2	TRBV7-9	CASSSSGVTNYGYTF	TGTGCCAGCAGCTCAAGCGGGGTTACTAACTATGGCTACACCTTC
.	.	TRBJ2-1	TRBV7-9	CASSAGRPAGNEQFF	TGTGCCAGCAGCGCCGGACGGCCGGCGGGGAATGAGCAGTTCTTC
TRBD2	.	TRBJ2-7	TRBV27	CASSASGGEQYF	TGTGCCAGCAGCGCTAGCGGGGGAGAGCAGTACTTC
TRBD2	.	TRBJ2-1	TRBV28	CASSFGRDNEQFF	TGTGCCAGCAGTTTTGGGAGGGACAATGAGCAGTTCTTC
.	.	TRBJ2-1	TRBV7-9	CASSFFDNEQFF	TGTGCCAGCAGCTTTTTCGACAATGAGCAGTTCTTC
TRBD1	once	TRBJ1-4	TRBV5-4	CASSSGDSHEKLFF	TGTGCCAGCAGCTCGGGGGACAGCCATGAAAAACTGTTTTTT
.	.	TRBJ1-1	TRBV19	CASSIIPSQEAFF	TGTGCCAGTAGTATAATTCCCTCCCAGGAAGCTTTCTTT
TRBD2	.	TRBJ2-4	TRBV18	CASSPTTSGLAKNIQYF	TGTGCCAGCTCGCCAACTACTAGCGGGCTAGCCAAAAACATTCAGTACTTC
.	.	TRBJ2-2	TRBV6-6	CASSWSGELFF	TGTGCCAGCAGTTGGTCCGGGGAGCTGTTTTTT
.	once	TRBJ2-7	TRBV6-5	CASSYVGESGEQYF	TGTGCCAGCAGTTACGTGGGGGAGTCCGGCGAGCAGTACTTC
.	.	TRBJ1-5	TRBV9	CASSVASNQPQHF	TGTGCCAGCAGCGTAGCCAGCAATCAGCCCCAGCATTTT
.	.	TRBJ1-5	TRBV7-9	CASSPGTLSNQPQHF	TGTGCCAGCAGCCCAGGGACCCTCAGTAATCAGCCCCAGCATTTT
TRBD1	.	TRBJ2-7	TRBV9	CASSGTGRGEGQYF	TGTGCCAGCAGCGGGACAGGGAGAGGCGAGGGGCAGTACTTC
TRBD1	.	TRBJ2-1	TRBV7-9	CASSNRQGYNEQFF	TGTGCCAGCAGCAACCGACAGGGGTACAATGAGCAGTTCTTC
.	.	TRBJ1-2	TRBV9	CASSPGGYGYTF	TGTGCCAGCAGCCCTGGAGGCTATGGCTACACCTTC
.	.	TRBJ2-7	TRBV5-1	CASSLTTGPSYEQYF	TGCGCCAGCAGCTTAACAACGGGACCCTCCTACGAGCAGTACTTC
TRBD2	.	TRBJ2-7	TRBV4-1	CASSLSSGPTYEQYF	TGCGCCAGCAGCCTATCTAGCGGACCCACCTACGAGCAGTACTTC
.	.	TRBJ2-7	TRBV2	CASREGYTVYEQYF	TGTGCCAGCAGAGAGGGGTATACGGTCTACGAGCAGTACTTC
TRBD1	.	TRBJ2-5	TRBV9	CASSVGTGGGETQYF	TGTGCCAGCAGCGTAGGGACAGGGGGCGGGGAGACCCAGTACTTC
TRBD1	.	TRBJ2-5	TRBV4-1	CASRDVLQGEGETQYF	TGCGCCAGCAGGGACGTACTCCAGGGGGAAGGAGAGACCCAGTACTTC
.	.	TRBJ2-1	TRBV28	CASLGPGTISYNEQFF	TGTGCCAGCCTAGGGCCTGGGACAATTTCCTACAATGAGCAGTTCTTC
.	.	TRBJ2-1	TRBV6-1	CASSEAQGLSYNEQFF	TGTGCCAGCAGTGAAGCGCAGGGCCTCTCCTACAATGAGCAGTTCTTC
TRBD1	.	TRBJ2-7	TRBV9	CASSARPGQGGEQYF	TGTGCCAGCAGCGCTCGACCGGGACAGGGAGGCGAGCAGTACTTC
.	.	TRBJ2-7	TRBV28	CASSLRGIYEQYF	TGTGCCAGCAGTTTGAGGGGTATCTACGAGCAGTACTTC
TRBD2	.	TRBJ2-1	TRBV27	CASSTWTSTPDPPNNEQFF	TGTGCCAGCAGTACTTGGACTAGTACCCCAGACCCGCCCAACAATGAGCAGTTCTTC
.	.	TRBJ1-4	TRBV5-6	CASSVDWTNEKLFF	TGTGCCAGCAGCGTTGACTGGACTAATGAAAAACTGTTTTTT
.	.	TRBJ1-3	TRBV7-8	CASSLEGPGLRILGNTIYF	TGTGCCAGCAGCTTAGAGGGACCGGGGCTTCGAATCCTTGGAAACACCATATATTTT
TRBD2	.	TRBJ2-5	TRBV7-6	CASSFRLAGEETQYF	TGTGCCAGCAGCTTCCGACTAGCGGGAGAAGAGACCCAGTACTTC
.	.	TRBJ2-1	TRBV4-1	CASSHLLLDQDEQFF	TGCGCCAGCAGCCATCTCCTACTGGACCAGGATGAGCAGTTCTTC
TRBD2	.	TRBJ2-7	TRBV27	CASSWGLANEQYF	TGTGCCAGCAGTTGGGGACTAGCGAACGAGCAGTACTTC
TRBD1	.	TRBJ2-5	TRBV7-6	CASSRGTGGYPETQYF	TGTGCCAGCAGCAGGGGGACAGGGGGGTATCCAGAGACCCAGTACTTC
.	.	TRBJ2-1	TRBV14	CASSQAQRRRNEQFF	TGTGCCAGCAGCCAAGCACAGCGCCGACGGAATGAGCAGTTCTTC
TRBD1	.	TRBJ2-5	TRBV28	CASSFPPGQGFETQYF	TGTGCCAGCAGTTTTCCACCGGGACAGGGATTCGAGACCCAGTACTTC
.	.	TRBJ2-7	TRBV28	CASTGRPSYEQYF	TGTGCCAGCACCGGACGGCCGTCCTACGAGCAGTACTTC
TRBD2	.	TRBJ2-2	TRBV25-1	CASSEYLREVTAGELFF	TGTGCCAGCAGTGAATATCTCCGGGAGGTCACCGCCGGGGAGCTGTTTTTT
.	.	TRBJ2-3	TRBV10-3	CATSESLSSTDTQYF	TGTGCCACCAGTGAGTCCCTCTCTAGCACAGATACGCAGTATTTT
TRBD2	.	TRBJ2-7	TRBV6-5	CASSFLTSGTYEQYF	TGTGCCAGCAGTTTCCTGACTAGCGGGACCTACGAGCAGTACTTC
TRBD2	.	TRBJ2-7	TRBV10-3	CAISKLADFEDYYYEQYF	TGTGCCATCAGTAAACTAGCGGACTTCGAGGACTACTACTACGAGCAGTACTTC
TRBD2	once	TRBJ2-1	TRBV7-3	CASSPRGGAGNEQFF	TGTGCCAGCAGCCCTAGGGGCGGAGCGGGGAATGAGCAGTTCTTC
.	.	TRBJ2-7	TRBV5-1	CASSFLGNEQYF	TGCGCCAGCAGCTTTTTGGGGAACGAGCAGTACTTC
.	.	TRBJ1-1	TRBV27	CASSRSRGDTEAFF	TGTGCCAGCAGTCGGTCTCGCGGGGACACTGAAGCTTTCTTT
TRBD1	.	TRBJ1-1	TRBV7-9	CASSLDRAGTEAFF	TGTGCCAGCAGCTTGGACAGGGCGGGCACTGAAGCTTTCTTT
TRBD1	once	TRBJ1-2	TRBV9	CASSLRQGANYGYTF	TGTGCCAGCAGCCTAAGACAGGGAGCTAACTATGGCTACACCTTC
.	.	TRBJ2-2	TRBV19	CASSIGISAGWITGELFF	TGTGCCAGTAGTATAGGGATTTCGGCGGGATGGATCACCGGGGAGCTGTTTTTT
.	.	TRBJ2-2	TRBV7-6	CASSPGLDYANTGELFF	TGTGCCAGCAGCCCGGGGTTGGACTACGCGAACACCGGGGAGCTGTTTTTT
.	.	TRBJ1-1	TRBV27	CASSRGGWDTEAFF	TGTGCCAGCAGTCGGGGGGGTTGGGACACTGAAGCTTTCTTT
.	.	TRBJ2-5	TRBV27	CASSSPRGGQYF	TGTGCCAGCAGTTCCCCAAGAGGGGGCCAGTACTTC
.	.	TRBJ1-5	TRBV27	CASSDIISNQPQHF	TGTGCCAGCAGTGACATCATTAGCAATCAGCCCCAGCATTTT